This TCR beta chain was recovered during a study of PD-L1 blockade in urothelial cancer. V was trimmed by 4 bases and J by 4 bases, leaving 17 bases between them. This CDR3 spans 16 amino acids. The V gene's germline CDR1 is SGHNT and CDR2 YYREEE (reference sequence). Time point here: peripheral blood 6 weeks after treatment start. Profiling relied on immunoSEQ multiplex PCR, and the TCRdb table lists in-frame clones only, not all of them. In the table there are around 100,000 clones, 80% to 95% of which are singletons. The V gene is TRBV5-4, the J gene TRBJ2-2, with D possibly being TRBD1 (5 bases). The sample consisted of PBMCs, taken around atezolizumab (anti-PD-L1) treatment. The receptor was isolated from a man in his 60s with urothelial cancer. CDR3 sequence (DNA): TGTGCCAGCAGCGCACCCGACAGACAAAGCACCGGGGAGCTGTTTTTT. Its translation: CASSAPDRQSTGELFF.